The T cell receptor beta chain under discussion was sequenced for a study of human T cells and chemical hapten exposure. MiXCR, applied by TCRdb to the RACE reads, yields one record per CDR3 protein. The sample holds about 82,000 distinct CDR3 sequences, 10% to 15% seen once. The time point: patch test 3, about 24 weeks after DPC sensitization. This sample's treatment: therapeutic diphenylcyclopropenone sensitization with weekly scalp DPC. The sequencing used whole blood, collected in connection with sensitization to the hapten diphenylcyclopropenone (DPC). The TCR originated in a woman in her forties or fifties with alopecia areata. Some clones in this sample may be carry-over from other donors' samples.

The DNA of the CDR3 is TGTGCCAGCAGTGGAGTTGCAGGGTCGTGGGCTGAAGCTTTCTTT. Translating gives CASSGVAGSWAEAFF. The chain recombines TRBV6-1 with TRBJ1-1, with D possibly matching TRBD1 (5 bases). Per germline, CDR1 MNHNS and CDR2 SASEGT. Trimming left V 4 bases short and J 6 bases short, with 18 bases between. The CDR3 is made up of 15 amino acids.